A selection of T cell receptor beta chains follows, all from one sample in a study of blood T cell repertoires in COVID-19. TCRdb keeps only in-frame clones here, not all; method: immunoSEQ multiplex PCR. The sample carries fewer than 350,000 clones, around 86% recorded once. The sequencing sample was made of peripheral blood. These receptors all come from a young woman who had recovered from COVID-19. Both conserved end residues are part of each CDR3. Fields, in order: V gene, J gene, clone size, D gene, CDR3 protein, CDR3 DNA. A D gene is named only where the DNA matches it firmly. Clone size appears in some rows only: once, few, many, or a class for an expanded clone.

TRBV19	TRBJ1-6	few	TRBD1	CAAWDRARNSPLHF	TGTGCCGCCTGGGACAGGGCGAGGAATTCACCCCTCCACTTT
TRBV11-2	TRBJ2-5	once	TRBD2	CASSLGVKRGDQETQYF	TGTGCCAGCAGCTTAGGAGTTAAGCGGGGGGACCAAGAGACCCAGTACTTC
TRBV11-2	TRBJ2-7	NA	NA	CASSFERNYEQYF	TGTGCCAGCAGCTTCGAGAGAAACTACGAGCAGTACTTC
TRBV7-8	TRBJ1-1	NA	TRBD1	CASSPRQGWVPTEAFF	TGTGCCAGCAGCCCGCGACAGGGGTGGGTACCCACTGAAGCTTTCTTT
TRBV5-6	TRBJ1-5	NA	TRBD1	CASSLTGGDQPQHF	TGTGCCAGCAGCTTGACAGGGGGTGATCAGCCCCAGCATTTT
TRBV28	TRBJ1-1	once	NA	CASSSPFPRVYTEAFF	TGTGCCAGCAGTTCCCCGTTCCCTAGAGTGTACACTGAAGCTTTCTTT
TRBV15	TRBJ1-4	NA	NA	CATSWANSNEKLFF	TGTGCCACCTCGTGGGCCAATTCTAATGAAAAACTGTTTTTT
TRBV5-6	TRBJ2-7	NA	NA	CASSSTYEQYF	TGTGCCAGCAGCTCCACCTACGAGCAGTACTTC
TRBV27	TRBJ1-1	few	TRBD1	CASRLARDRSTEAFF	TGTGCCAGCAGACTTGCCCGGGACAGGAGTACGGAAGCTTTCTTT
TRBV19	TRBJ2-1	NA	TRBD1	CASSNWTGDNEQFF	TGTGCCAGTAGTAACTGGACAGGAGACAATGAGCAGTTCTTC
TRBV27	TRBJ2-7	NA	NA	CASSFKEATYEQYF	TGTGCCAGCAGTTTTAAGGAGGCTACCTACGAGCAGTACTTC
TRBV5-6	TRBJ1-1	NA	NA	CASSLPNQNTEAFF	TGTGCCAGCAGCTTGCCTAATCAGAACACTGAAGCTTTCTTT
TRBV10-3	TRBJ1-2	NA	TRBD1	CATGEGAANYGYTF	TGTGCCACCGGCGAGGGGGCTGCTAACTATGGCTACACCTTC
TRBV24-1	TRBJ2-7	NA	TRBD1	CATRGTGTDRVKDYEQYF	TGTGCCACCAGGGGGACCGGGACAGACAGGGTTAAAGACTACGAGCAGTACTTC
TRBV4-1	TRBJ2-7	NA	TRBD2	CASSQQPLLAGESEQYF	TGCGCCAGCAGCCAACAACCCCTACTGGCGGGGGAGTCCGAGCAGTACTTC
TRBV27	TRBJ2-1	NA	NA	CASRLVTGWNEQFF	TGTGCCAGCAGATTGGTTACAGGGTGGAATGAGCAGTTCTTC
TRBV10-3	TRBJ1-1	NA	TRBD1	CATSGQGVNTEAFF	TGTGCCACCTCAGGACAGGGGGTTAACACTGAAGCTTTCTTT
TRBV30	TRBJ1-5	few	NA	CAWSPRVSQPQHF	TGTGCCTGGAGCCCCAGGGTGTCTCAGCCCCAGCATTTT
TRBV13	TRBJ2-1	NA	TRBD2	CASSWGTSGRANEQFF	TGTGCCAGCAGCTGGGGGACTAGCGGGAGGGCCAATGAGCAGTTCTTC
TRBV28	TRBJ1-6	NA	NA	CASSPPGRRNSPLHF	TGTGCCAGCAGCCCACCGGGCCGGAGGAATTCACCCCTCCACTTT
TRBV4-1	TRBJ2-1	NA	NA	CASSQAILRVSSYNEQFF	TGCGCCAGCAGCCAAGCCATCCTGCGGGTAAGCTCCTACAATGAGCAGTTCTTC
TRBV28	TRBJ2-1	NA	TRBD2	CASSIGTSDYNEQFF	TGTGCCAGCAGTATCGGGACTAGCGATTACAATGAGCAGTTCTTC
TRBV18	TRBJ1-5	NA	NA	CASSPEDRTAIGNQPQHF	TGTGCCAGCTCACCAGAGGACAGAACCGCAATAGGTAATCAGCCCCAGCATTTT
TRBV4-3	TRBJ1-1	many	NA	CASSQGEVAEAFF	TGCGCCAGCAGCCAAGGCGAGGTAGCTGAAGCTTTCTTT
TRBV5-4	TRBJ1-1	NA	NA	CASSFGTQEAFF	TGTGCCAGCAGCTTTGGTACACAGGAAGCTTTCTTT
TRBV28	TRBJ2-5	NA	TRBD2	CASSSGTSGYQETQYF	TGTGCCAGCAGCTCCGGGACTAGCGGATACCAAGAGACCCAGTACTTC
TRBV19	TRBJ1-3	NA	NA	CASTTLQDSTGNTIYF	TGTGCCAGCACCACCCTACAGGACAGCACTGGAAACACCATATATTTT
TRBV2	TRBJ2-7	NA	NA	CASNIGNSYEQYF	TGTGCCAGCAATATCGGGAACTCCTACGAGCAGTACTTC
TRBV30	TRBJ2-5	NA	NA	CAWSKDPGQETQYF	TGTGCCTGGAGCAAAGACCCGGGGCAAGAGACCCAGTACTTC
TRBV19	TRBJ2-5	NA	NA	CASSQGEETQYF	TGTGCCAGTAGCCAGGGTGAAGAGACCCAGTACTTC
TRBV5-1	TRBJ1-1	NA	TRBD1	CASSLSRQGVRVAFF	TGCGCCAGCAGCTTATCGCGACAGGGGGTACGGGTAGCTTTCTTT
TRBV28	TRBJ1-1	NA	NA	CASSLEGQEAFF	TGTGCCAGCAGTTTGGAAGGACAGGAAGCTTTCTTT
TRBV2	TRBJ2-7	NA	NA	CASRRSMSSYEQYF	TGTGCCAGCAGAAGATCGATGAGCTCCTACGAGCAGTACTTC
TRBV29-1	TRBJ1-1	NA	NA	CSVLQGRDTEAFF	TGCAGCGTTTTGCAAGGGCGGGACACTGAAGCTTTCTTT
TRBV6-1	TRBJ1-1	NA	TRBD1	CASSEADRGRTEAFF	TGTGCCAGCAGTGAAGCAGACAGGGGGCGGACTGAAGCTTTCTTT